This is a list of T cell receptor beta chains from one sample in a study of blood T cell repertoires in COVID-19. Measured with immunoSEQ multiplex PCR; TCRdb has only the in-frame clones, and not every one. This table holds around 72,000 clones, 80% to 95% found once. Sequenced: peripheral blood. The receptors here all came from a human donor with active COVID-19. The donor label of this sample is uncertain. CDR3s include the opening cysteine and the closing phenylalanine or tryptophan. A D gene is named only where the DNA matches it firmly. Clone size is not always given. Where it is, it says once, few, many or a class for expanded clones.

CDR3: CASSQDRGQPTGELFF
DNA: TGCGCCAGCAGCCAAGATCGGGGACAGCCCACCGGGGAGCTGTTTTTT
J: TRBJ2-2
size: -
D: TRBD1
V: TRBV4-3

CDR3: CASSPTGTGTHEQYF
DNA: TGTGCCAGCTCACCAACCGGGACAGGGACCCACGAGCAGTACTTC
J: TRBJ2-7
size: -
D: TRBD1
V: TRBV18

CDR3: CASTLRGQGNTIYF
DNA: TGTGCCAGTACCCTTCGAGGGCAAGGAAACACCATATATTTT
J: TRBJ1-3
size: once
D: -
V: TRBV19

CDR3: CASSSLAGVGHNEQFF
DNA: TGTGCCAGCAGCTCTCTAGCGGGGGTGGGGCACAATGAGCAGTTCTTC
J: TRBJ2-1
size: -
D: TRBD2
V: TRBV7-9

CDR3: CASSPRDRGNGAFF
DNA: TGTGCCAGCAGTCCCCGGGACAGGGGGAATGGAGCTTTCTTT
J: TRBJ1-1
size: -
D: TRBD1
V: TRBV6-5

CDR3: CASLDSALAGYNEQFF
DNA: TGTGCCAGCTTAGATTCCGCCCTAGCGGGATACAATGAGCAGTTCTTC
J: TRBJ2-1
size: -
D: TRBD2
V: TRBV28

CDR3: CASSVDTGTAYEQYF
DNA: TGTGCCAGCAGCGTGGATACCGGGACAGCCTACGAGCAGTACTTC
J: TRBJ2-7
size: -
D: TRBD1
V: TRBV9

CDR3: CASRLAGGLNTGELFF
DNA: TGTGCCAGTCGACTAGCGGGAGGCCTAAACACCGGGGAGCTGTTTTTT
J: TRBJ2-2
size: -
D: TRBD2
V: TRBV19

CDR3: CASSPGLRANTEAFF
DNA: TGTGCCAGCAGCCCAGGTCTCAGGGCGAACACTGAAGCTTTCTTT
J: TRBJ1-1
size: -
D: -
V: TRBV7-9

CDR3: CASSSGGAASGYGYTF
DNA: TGTGCCAGCAGCAGCGGCGGGGCTGCCTCCGGCTATGGCTACACCTTC
J: TRBJ1-2
size: -
D: -
V: TRBV9

CDR3: CASSTGTTNEKLFF
DNA: TGTGCCAGCAGCACAGGGACAACTAATGAAAAACTGTTTTTT
J: TRBJ1-4
size: -
D: -
V: TRBV28

CDR3: CASSRTPNYGYTF
DNA: TGTGCCAGCAGTCGGACACCTAACTATGGCTACACCTTC
J: TRBJ1-2
size: -
D: -
V: TRBV6-2/TRBV6-3

CDR3: CASSLREANQPQHF
DNA: TGTGCCAGCAGCTTAAGAGAGGCCAATCAGCCCCAGCATTTT
J: TRBJ1-5
size: -
D: -
V: TRBV7-8

CDR3: CASSIGTSGTNEQFF
DNA: TGTGCCAGTAGTATCGGGACTAGCGGGACCAATGAGCAGTTCTTC
J: TRBJ2-1
size: -
D: TRBD2
V: TRBV19

CDR3: CASTPLGGMVNYGYTF
DNA: TGTGCCAGCACCCCCCTTGGAGGGATGGTTAACTATGGCTACACCTTC
J: TRBJ1-2
size: -
D: -
V: TRBV7-2

CDR3: CASSQGTGVYEQYF
DNA: TGTGCCAGCAGCCAAGGAACAGGGGTGTACGAGCAGTACTTC
J: TRBJ2-7
size: -
D: TRBD1
V: TRBV4-2

CDR3: CAWTNDRVTYEQYF
DNA: TGTGCCTGGACCAACGACAGGGTTACCTACGAGCAGTACTTC
J: TRBJ2-7
size: -
D: TRBD1
V: TRBV30

CDR3: CASSESGSGKSYNEQFF
DNA: TGCGCCAGCAGTGAGTCGGGGAGCGGGAAGTCCTACAATGAGCAGTTCTTC
J: TRBJ2-1
size: -
D: TRBD2
V: TRBV10-1

CDR3: CASTPGPSPLTDTQYF
DNA: TGTGCCAGCACCCCTGGGCCTTCACCCCTCACAGATACGCAGTATTTT
J: TRBJ2-3
size: -
D: -
V: TRBV7-9

CDR3: CASSLQENTEAFF
DNA: TGTGCCAGCAGCTTACAGGAGAACACTGAAGCTTTCTTT
J: TRBJ1-1
size: -
D: -
V: TRBV7-2

CDR3: CASSPHRVYNEQFF
DNA: TGTGCCAGCAGTCCCCACAGGGTTTACAATGAGCAGTTCTTC
J: TRBJ2-1
size: -
D: -
V: TRBV27

CDR3: CASVGATEAFF
DNA: TGTGCCAGCGTGGGGGCCACTGAAGCTTTCTTT
J: TRBJ1-1
size: -
D: -
V: TRBV19

CDR3: CATSRGRDTGELFF
DNA: TGTGCCACCAGCAGAGGTAGAGACACCGGGGAGCTGTTTTTT
J: TRBJ2-2
size: -
D: -
V: TRBV15

CDR3: CASSFSRTGVSGNTIYF
DNA: TGTGCCAGCAGCTTCTCTCGGACAGGGGTCTCTGGAAACACCATATATTTT
J: TRBJ1-3
size: -
D: TRBD1
V: TRBV5-6

CDR3: CASSRQGRNYGYTF
DNA: TGTGCCAGTAGTCGACAGGGCCGTAACTATGGCTACACCTTC
J: TRBJ1-2
size: -
D: TRBD1
V: TRBV19

CDR3: CASSLSGEGYTF
DNA: TGTGCCAGCAGCCTATCAGGGGAAGGCTACACCTTC
J: TRBJ1-2
size: -
D: -
V: TRBV28

CDR3: CASSQEGAQPQHF
DNA: TGCGCCAGCAGCCAAGAAGGAGCCCAGCCCCAGCATTTT
J: TRBJ1-5
size: -
D: -
V: TRBV4-1

CDR3: CASSLNSPNSYEQYF
DNA: TGTGCCAGCAGCCTGAATAGCCCGAACTCCTACGAGCAGTACTTC
J: TRBJ2-7
size: -
D: -
V: TRBV6-5

CDR3: CASSRAGANTGELFF
DNA: TGTGCCAGCAGCCGGGCGGGAGCGAACACCGGGGAGCTGTTTTTT
J: TRBJ2-2
size: -
D: TRBD2
V: TRBV7-7

CDR3: CASSHTGGNRETQYF
DNA: TGTGCCAGCAGCCACACAGGGGGCAATAGGGAGACCCAGTACTTC
J: TRBJ2-5
size: -
D: TRBD1
V: TRBV28

CDR3: CASSTGQGQGDTQYF
DNA: TGTGCCAGCAGCACCGGACAGGGGCAGGGAGATACGCAGTATTTT
J: TRBJ2-3
size: -
D: TRBD1
V: TRBV7-2

CDR3: CATSDFDRNEAFF
DNA: TGTGCCACCAGTGATTTTGACAGAAATGAAGCTTTCTTT
J: TRBJ1-1
size: once
D: -
V: TRBV24-1

CDR3: CASSQDTTSGYYEQYF
DNA: TGTGCCAGCAGCCAAGATACCACTAGCGGATATTACGAGCAGTACTTC
J: TRBJ2-7
size: -
D: TRBD2
V: TRBV4-2

CDR3: CSVRQAMNTEAFF
DNA: TGCAGCGTCCGACAGGCAATGAACACTGAAGCTTTCTTT
J: TRBJ1-1
size: once
D: -
V: TRBV29-1

CDR3: CASSQRGFDEQFF
DNA: TGTGCCAGCAGCCAAAGAGGGTTCGATGAGCAGTTCTTC
J: TRBJ2-1
size: -
D: -
V: TRBV3-1/TRBV3-2

CDR3: CASSRDRASQPQHF
DNA: TGTGCCAGCAGCCGGGACAGGGCGAGTCAGCCCCAGCATTTT
J: TRBJ1-5
size: -
D: TRBD1
V: TRBV6-5

CDR3: CATSDSVGGRETQYF
DNA: TGTGCCACCAGTGATTCTGTAGGGGGCAGGGAGACCCAGTACTTC
J: TRBJ2-5
size: -
D: TRBD1
V: TRBV24-1

CDR3: CASSYSTGLGTEAFF
DNA: TGTGCCAGCAGTTACTCGACGGGGTTGGGCACTGAAGCTTTCTTT
J: TRBJ1-1
size: few
D: -
V: TRBV6-5

CDR3: CATSEGQSGRTQYF
DNA: TGTGCCACCAGTGAAGGCCAATCGGGTCGTACGCAGTATTTT
J: TRBJ2-3
size: -
D: -
V: TRBV24-1

CDR3: CASSQQGQVGYEQYF
DNA: TGTGCCAGCAGCCAACAGGGACAGGTTGGGTACGAGCAGTACTTC
J: TRBJ2-7
size: -
D: TRBD1
V: TRBV14

CDR3: CASSPGGNYGYTF
DNA: TGTGCCAGCTCACCAGGCGGTAACTATGGCTACACCTTC
J: TRBJ1-2
size: few
D: -
V: TRBV18